This T cell receptor beta chain was sequenced in a study of cytomegalovirus exposure and HLA in healthy donors. Study-wide background: A data release that came early held approximately 85 million unique TCRs from HLA-typed donors. Findings and caveats of the study: One cluster of highly shared sequence variants probably arose as a sequencing artifact.

Primers for the PCR totalled 60 Vbeta and 13 Jbeta. Clones were sequenced by immunoSEQ multiplex PCR, and TCRdb holds only the in-frame ones, with some missing. The sample records fewer than 200,000 clones, roughly 84% being singletons. Concerning this clone itself: What it binds is unknown.

There are 14 residues in the CDR3. Between the trimmed V and J ends, which lost 5 bases and 6 bases, there was a span of 14 bases. Germline V CDR1 and CDR2: SGHTA, FQGNSA. This chain uses TRBV7-2 with TRBJ1-5; maybe TRBD1 (5 bases). Sequencing used PBMCs. This clonotype was sampled from a man aged 25 to 45 in good health and CMV-seropositive. The chain's CDR3 is CASSRRGGGQPQHF. CDR3 DNA sequence: TGTGCCAGCAGCCGCCGGGGGGGAGGTCAGCCCCAGCATTTT. The entire variable domain, with the rest obtained from reference TRBV7-2 and TRBJ1-5, is as follows: GAGVSQSPSNKVTEKGKDVELRCDPISGHTALYWYRQSLGQGLEFLIYFQGNSAPDKSGLPSDRFSAERTGGSVSTLTIQRTQQEDSAVYLCASSRRGGGQPQHFGDGTRLSIL.